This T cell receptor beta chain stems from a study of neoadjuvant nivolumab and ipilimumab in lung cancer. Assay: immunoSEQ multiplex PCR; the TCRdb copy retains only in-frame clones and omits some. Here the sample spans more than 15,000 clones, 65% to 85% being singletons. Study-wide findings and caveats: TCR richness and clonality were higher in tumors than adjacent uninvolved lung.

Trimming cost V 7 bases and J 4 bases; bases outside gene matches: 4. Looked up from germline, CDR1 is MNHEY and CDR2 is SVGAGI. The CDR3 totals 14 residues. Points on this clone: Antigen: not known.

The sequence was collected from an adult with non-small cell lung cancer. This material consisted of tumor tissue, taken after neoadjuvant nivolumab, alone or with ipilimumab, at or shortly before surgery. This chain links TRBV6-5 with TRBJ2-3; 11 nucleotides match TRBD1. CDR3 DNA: TGTGCCAGCAAAAGGACAGGGGGCGCAGATACGCAGTATTTT. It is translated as CASKRTGGADTQYF.